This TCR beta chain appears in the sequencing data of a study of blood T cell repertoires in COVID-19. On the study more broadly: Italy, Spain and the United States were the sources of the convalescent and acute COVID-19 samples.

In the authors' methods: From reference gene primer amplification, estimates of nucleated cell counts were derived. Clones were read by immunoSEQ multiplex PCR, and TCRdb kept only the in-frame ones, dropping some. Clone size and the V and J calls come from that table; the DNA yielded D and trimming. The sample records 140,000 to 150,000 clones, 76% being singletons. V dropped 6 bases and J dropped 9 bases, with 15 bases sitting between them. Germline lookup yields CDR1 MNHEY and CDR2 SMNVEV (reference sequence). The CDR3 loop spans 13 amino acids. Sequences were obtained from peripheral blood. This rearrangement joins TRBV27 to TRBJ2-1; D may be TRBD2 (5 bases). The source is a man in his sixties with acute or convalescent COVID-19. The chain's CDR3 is CASRTNLFGEQFF. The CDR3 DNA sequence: TGTGCCAGCAGGACTAACCTTTTTGGTGAGCAGTTCTTC.